The 8 T cell receptor beta chains in this list originate from one sample, sequenced in a study of blood T cells in healthy people across ages. The authors ran a second PCR of 7 to 11 cycles using a sample-barcoded 5' primer and a J-beta primer mix. TCRdb fed the 5' RACE reads into MiXCR, producing one record per CDR3 protein. The sample records 850,000 to 1,000,000 distinct CDR3 sequences, 51% being singletons. Sequenced input: blood. Receptors originate from a woman aged 55-75 years in good health.

This clonotype was seen a single time. The rearrangement uses TRBV7-2 and TRBJ1-2; D gene unclear. The CDR3 consists of 15 residues. V shed 2 bases and J shed 4 bases, with 14 bases lying between them. Germline values: CDR1 SGHTA, CDR2 FQGNSA. The CDR3 sequence: CASSLRTGVGYGYTF. CDR3 nucleotide sequence: TGTGCCAGCAGCTTACGAACCGGCGTCGGCTATGGCTACACCTTC.

This clonotype was picked up a small number of times. CDR3 coding DNA: TGTGCCAGCAGCCAGAATGACGGGGAGACCCAGTACTTC. Its protein is CASSQNDGETQYF. The V and J genes are TRBV3-1 and TRBJ2-5; D gene ambiguous. Germline loops: CDR1 LGHDT, CDR2 YNNKEL (reference sequence). The CDR3 consists of 13 residues. Between the trimmed V and J ends, which lost 3 bases and 5 bases, there was a span of 10 bases.

This clonotype was recorded a few times. The J gene is TRBJ2-7, the V gene TRBV5-1; 8 positions agree with TRBD1. V was clipped by 2 bases and J by 8 bases; unmatched bases: 15. Germline CDR1 and CDR2: SGHRS and YFSETQ. This CDR3 spans 16 amino acids. In DNA, the CDR3 is TGCGCCAGCAGCTTTAGAGGGAGACAGGGGACGGGGCAGCAGTACTTC. This gives the protein CASSFRGRQGTGQQYF.

The rearrangement joins TRBV20-1 to TRBJ2-1; no definite D call. The V end lost 2 bases, the J end lost 7 bases, and 12 bases lay between the germline ends. This CDR3 has 13 residues. Germline CDR1 is DFQATT and CDR2 is SNEGSKA (reference sequence). CDR3 region: CSARTPGRNEQFF. In nucleotides, the CDR3 is TGCAGTGCTAGAACGCCCGGACGGAATGAGCAGTTCTTC.

This chain uses TRBV29-1 with TRBJ2-5; D is unclear. The tail of the sequence fits TRBJ2-7 better, so the J call may be wrong. Germline CDR1 and CDR2: SQVTM and ANQGSEA. This CDR3 is built from 12 residues. The CDR3 reads CSVDDRGDEQYF. Written as DNA, the CDR3 is TGCAGCGTTGACGATCGTGGCGACGAGCAGTACTTC.

V usage is TRBV11-2 and J usage is TRBJ2-1; TRBD2 matches 9 bases. CDR1 and CDR2 (germline): SGHAT, FQNNGV. The CDR3 spans 16 residues. The V segment lost 2 bases and the J segment 6 bases; nucleotides outside the gene matches: 8. CDR3 DNA sequence: TGTGCCAGCAGCTTAATTCGGCTAGCGGGAATCAATGAGCAGTTCTTC. Protein sequence: CASSLIRLAGINEQFF. Full variable domain (outside the CDR3, taken from reference TRBV11-2 and TRBJ2-1): EAGVAQSPRYKIIEKRQSVAFWCNPISGHATLYWYQQILGQGPKLLIQFQNNGVVDDSQLPKDRFSAERLKGVDSTLKIQPAKLEDSAVYLCASSLIRLAGINEQFFGPGTRLTVL.

This chain joins TRBV10-1 and TRBJ2-1, with a weak D call TRBD1 (6 bases). V was clipped by 9 bases and J by 0 bases, with 9 bases between them. The length of the CDR3 is 13 residues. Germline CDR1 is WNHNN and CDR2 is SYGVQD (reference sequence). CDR3 in amino acids: CASRQDSYNEQFF. The CDR3 DNA reads as TGCGCCAGTCGACAGGACTCCTACAATGAGCAGTTCTTC.

This chain links TRBV2 with TRBJ2-7; perhaps TRBD1 as D (6 bases). Trimming removed 6 bases at V and 2 bases at J, with 14 bases between. This CDR3 region has 14 residues. Looked up from germline, CDR1 is SNHLY and CDR2 is FYNNEI. The CDR3 DNA is TGTGCCAGCAGAGACTCGGACAGCCCCTACGAGCAGTACTTC. Amino acids: CASRDSDSPYEQYF. Looking up the rest from reference TRBV2 and TRBJ2-7 gives the full variable domain: EPEVTQTPSHQVTQMGQEVILRCVPISNHLYFYWYRQILGQKVEFLVSFYNNEISEKSEIFDDQFSVERPDGSNFTLKIRSTKLEDSAMYFCASRDSDSPYEQYFGPGTRLTVT.